This T cell receptor (beta chain) was profiled in a study of beta chain features in type 1 diabetes. Every isolated RNA sample was fully reverse transcribed, so sequencing captured expressed TCRB transcripts. Sequencing was performed with immunoSEQ multiplex PCR; in TCRdb, only in-frame clones are kept and a portion is missing. In the table there are more than 300,000 clones, roughly 16% of which are singletons. Germline CDR1 is GTSNPN and CDR2 is SVGIG (reference sequence). The CDR3 covers 14 residues. Trimming removed 2 bases from V and 4 bases from J; junction bases left unmatched: 8. The chain carries TRBV30 and TRBJ2-7; TRBD2 agrees at 7 bases. The source is a woman under 30 in good health. Material: naive CD4+ T cells from blood. The CDR3 sequence is CAWSKGTNRYEQYF. CDR3 in DNA: TGTGCCTGGAGTAAAGGGACTAACCGTTACGAGCAGTACTTC.